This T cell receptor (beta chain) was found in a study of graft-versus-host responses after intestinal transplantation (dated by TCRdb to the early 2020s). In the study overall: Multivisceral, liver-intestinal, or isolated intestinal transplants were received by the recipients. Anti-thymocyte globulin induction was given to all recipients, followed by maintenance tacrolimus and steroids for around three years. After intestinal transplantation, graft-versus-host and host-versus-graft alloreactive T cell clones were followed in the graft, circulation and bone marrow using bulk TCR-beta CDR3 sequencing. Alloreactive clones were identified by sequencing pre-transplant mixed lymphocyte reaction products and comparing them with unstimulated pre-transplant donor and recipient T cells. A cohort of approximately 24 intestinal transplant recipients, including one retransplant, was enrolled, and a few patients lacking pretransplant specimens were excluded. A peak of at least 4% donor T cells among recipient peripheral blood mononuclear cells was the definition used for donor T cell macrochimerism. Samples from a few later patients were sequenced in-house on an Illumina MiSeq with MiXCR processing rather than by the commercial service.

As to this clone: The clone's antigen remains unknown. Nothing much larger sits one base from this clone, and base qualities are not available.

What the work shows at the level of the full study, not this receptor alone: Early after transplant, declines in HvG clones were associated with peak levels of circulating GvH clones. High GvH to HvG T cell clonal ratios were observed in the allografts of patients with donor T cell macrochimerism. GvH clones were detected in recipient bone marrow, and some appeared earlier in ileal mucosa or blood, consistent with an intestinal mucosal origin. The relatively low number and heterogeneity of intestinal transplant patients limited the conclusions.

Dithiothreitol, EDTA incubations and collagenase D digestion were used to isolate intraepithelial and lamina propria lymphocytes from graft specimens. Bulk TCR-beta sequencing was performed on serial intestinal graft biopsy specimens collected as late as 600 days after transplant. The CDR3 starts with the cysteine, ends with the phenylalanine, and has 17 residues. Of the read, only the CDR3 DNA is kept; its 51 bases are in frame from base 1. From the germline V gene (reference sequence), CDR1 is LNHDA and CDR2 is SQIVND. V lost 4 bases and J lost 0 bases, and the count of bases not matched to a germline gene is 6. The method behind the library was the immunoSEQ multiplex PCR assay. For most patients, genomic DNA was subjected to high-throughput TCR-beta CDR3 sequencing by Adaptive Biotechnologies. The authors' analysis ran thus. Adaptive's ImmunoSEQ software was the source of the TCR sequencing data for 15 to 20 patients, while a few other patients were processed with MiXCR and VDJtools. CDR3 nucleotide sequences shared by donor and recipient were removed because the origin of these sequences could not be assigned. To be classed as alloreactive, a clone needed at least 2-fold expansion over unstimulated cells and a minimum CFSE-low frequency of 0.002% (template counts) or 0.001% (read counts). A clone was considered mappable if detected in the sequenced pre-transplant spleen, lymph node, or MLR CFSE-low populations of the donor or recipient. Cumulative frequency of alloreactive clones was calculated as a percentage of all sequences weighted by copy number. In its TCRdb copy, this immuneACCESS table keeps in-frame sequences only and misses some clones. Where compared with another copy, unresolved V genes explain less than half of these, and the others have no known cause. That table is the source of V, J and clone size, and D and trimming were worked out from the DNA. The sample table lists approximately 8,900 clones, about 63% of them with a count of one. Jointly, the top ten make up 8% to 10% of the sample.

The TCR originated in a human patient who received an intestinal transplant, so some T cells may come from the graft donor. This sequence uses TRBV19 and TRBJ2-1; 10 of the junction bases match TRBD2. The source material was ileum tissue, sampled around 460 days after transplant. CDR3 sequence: CASSTGLAESSYNEQFF. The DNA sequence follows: TGTGCCAGTAGTACCGGACTAGCGGAGAGCTCCTACAATGAGCAGTTCTTC. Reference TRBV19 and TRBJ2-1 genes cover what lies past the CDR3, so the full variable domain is DGGITQSPKYLFRKEGQNVTLSCEQNLNHDAMYWYRQDPGQGLRLIYYSQIVNDFQKGDIAEGYSVSREKKESFPLTVTSAQKNPTAFYLCASSTGLAESSYNEQFFGPGTRLTVL.